These T cell receptor beta chains were read from a single sample in a study of spatial heterogeneity in lung cancer. TCRdb itself ran the 5' RACE reads through MiXCR, one entry per CDR3 protein. The repertoire holds 40,000 or so distinct CDR3 sequences, with around 7.5% as singletons. The material was PBMCs, obtained at surgery. The origin of the receptors is a male donor with early-stage non-small cell lung cancer. CDR3s include the opening cysteine and the closing phenylalanine or tryptophan. Clone size, where shown, is once, few, many, or a class for clones that have expanded.

CDR3aa: CASTQRDSFFNYGYTF
abundance: many
v_gene: TRBV6-6
j_gene: TRBJ1-2

CDR3aa: CSVGRGSGTGELFF
abundance: few
v_gene: TRBV29-1
j_gene: TRBJ2-2

CDR3aa: CASSPKRLLSDTQYF
abundance: many
v_gene: TRBV4-3
j_gene: TRBJ2-3

CDR3aa: CASSLPDRIYTEAFF
abundance: -
v_gene: TRBV14
j_gene: TRBJ1-1

CDR3aa: CASTESRDSKQFF
abundance: many
v_gene: TRBV12-3/TRBV12-4
j_gene: TRBJ2-1

CDR3aa: CASSSSLSNQPQHF
abundance: many
v_gene: TRBV28
j_gene: TRBJ1-5

CDR3aa: CAIRQRQGKVTEAFF
abundance: many
v_gene: TRBV10-3
j_gene: TRBJ1-1

CDR3aa: CAWSVSWGRAGELFF
abundance: -
v_gene: TRBV30
j_gene: TRBJ2-2

CDR3aa: CASMDGLSSYNSPLHF
abundance: many
v_gene: TRBV6-5
j_gene: TRBJ1-6

CDR3aa: CASSLERGGLNTIYF
abundance: few
v_gene: TRBV7-2
j_gene: TRBJ1-3

CDR3aa: CASSYGTGASYNEQFF
abundance: many
v_gene: TRBV6-2/TRBV6-3
j_gene: TRBJ2-1

CDR3aa: CASSLAGTGTSPNYGYTF
abundance: many
v_gene: TRBV12-3/TRBV12-4
j_gene: TRBJ1-2

CDR3aa: CASSQDKGTGQFF
abundance: few
v_gene: TRBV4-3
j_gene: TRBJ2-1

CDR3aa: CASSLRWLPQETQYF
abundance: many
v_gene: TRBV11-2
j_gene: TRBJ2-5